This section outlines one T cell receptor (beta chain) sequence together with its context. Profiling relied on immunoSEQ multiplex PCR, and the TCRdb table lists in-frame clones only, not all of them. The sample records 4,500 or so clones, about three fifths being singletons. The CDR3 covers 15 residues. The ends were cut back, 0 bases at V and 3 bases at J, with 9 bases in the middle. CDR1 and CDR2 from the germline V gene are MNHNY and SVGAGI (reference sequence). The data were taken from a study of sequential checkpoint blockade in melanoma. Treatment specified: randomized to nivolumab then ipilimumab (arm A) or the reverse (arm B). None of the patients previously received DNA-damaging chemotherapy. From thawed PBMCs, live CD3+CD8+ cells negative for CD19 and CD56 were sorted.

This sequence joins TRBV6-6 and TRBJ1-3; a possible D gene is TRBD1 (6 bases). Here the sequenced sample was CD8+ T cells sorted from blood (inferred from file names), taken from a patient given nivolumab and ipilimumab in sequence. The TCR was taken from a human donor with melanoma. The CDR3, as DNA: TGTGCCAGCAGTTACTCGAAAGGGGGTGGAAACACCATATATTTT. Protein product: CASSYSKGGGNTIYF.